Each of the 14 T cell receptor beta chains below was sequenced from the same sample in a study of blood T cell repertoires in COVID-19. Produced via immunoSEQ multiplex PCR; TCRdb's table is partial and in-frame only. The data contain a few hundred thousand clones, approximately 90% of them seen just once; the ten biggest clones take up 1.5% to 2%. The sample consisted of peripheral blood. These receptors came from a woman in her thirties with COVID-19, enrolled during active disease.

The J gene is TRBJ1-5, the V gene TRBV18; D perhaps matches TRBD1 (5 bases). Trimming removed 3 bases from V and 2 bases from J, with 11 bases in between. CDR1 and CDR2 (germline): KGHSH, LQKENI. CDR3 length: 15 residues. CDR3: CASSPGQGRNQPQHF. CDR3 sequence (DNA): TGTGCCAGCTCACCGGGGCAGGGTCGCAATCAGCCCCAGCATTTT.

This chain links TRBV3-1 (or the pseudogene TRBV3-2) with TRBJ1-1; TRBD1 matches at 7 bases. The ends lost 0 bases at V and 9 bases at J; junction bases unmatched: 10. Germline CDR1 is LGHDT and CDR2 is YNNKEL (reference sequence). The CDR3 length is 15 residues. In nucleotides, the CDR3 is TGTGCCAGCAGCCAAGAACTTACAGGGGTAGTACAAGCTTTCTTT. It codes for CASSQELTGVVQAFF.

The V call is TRBV4-2, the J call TRBJ2-1; perhaps TRBD2 as D (5 bases). The CDR3 runs 15 residues. CDR1 is LGHNA and CDR2 is YNFKEQ in the germline V gene. The V and J ends lost 0 bases and 5 bases respectively, with 11 bases between them. DNA for the CDR3: TGTGCCAGCAGCCAAGAGGGGTACGGGGACAATGAGCAGTTCTTC. Its translation is CASSQEGYGDNEQFF.

V gene TRBV7-9 combines with J gene TRBJ1-2; no clear D. The V gene lost 3 bases and the J gene lost 8 bases, with 7 bases spanning the gap. The germline V gene encodes CDR1 SEHNR and CDR2 FQNEAQ (reference sequence). The CDR3 extends over 11 amino acids. CDR3 in DNA: TGTGCCAGCAGCTTTGACTCAGGCTACACCTTC. Encoded protein: CASSFDSGYTF.

The chain employs TRBV7-6 and TRBJ1-6, with D possibly matching TRBD1 (6 bases). Trimming took 8 bases from V and 10 from J, leaving 21 bases between them. The V gene's germline CDR1 is SGHVS and CDR2 FNYEAQ. The CDR3 sequence is 15 residues long. CDR3 amino acids: CASLLPGTQGSPLHF. Here the CDR3 DNA reads TGTGCCAGCTTGCTTCCCGGGACCCAGGGGTCACCCCTCCACTTT.

V gene TRBV5-1 combines with J gene TRBJ2-1; the D gene is possibly TRBD1 (6 bases). Trimming removed 3 bases from V and 5 bases from J, with 12 bases in between. The length of the CDR3 is 14 residues. Germline V gene data show CDR1 as SGHRS and CDR2 as YFSETQ. The CDR3 sequence is CASSYRVRDNEQFF. The CDR3 nucleotides read TGCGCCAGCAGCTACAGGGTGAGGGACAATGAGCAGTTCTTC.

This chain joins TRBV10-2 and TRBJ1-1; 7 bases line up with TRBD1. CDR1 and CDR2 (germline): WSHSY, SAAADI. There are 14 residues in the CDR3. Unmatched junction bases numbered 15, after V lost 5 bases and J lost 12 bases. CDR3 in amino acids: CASSFSSETGRTFF. The DNA for the CDR3 is TGCGCCAGCAGTTTCTCCTCGGAGACAGGGAGGACTTTCTTT.

This clone was counted a single time. The chain couples TRBV11-1 to TRBJ2-3; D is possibly TRBD2 (5 bases). V dropped 2 bases and J dropped 0 bases, with 6 bases sitting between them. The germline V gene has CDR1 SGHAT and CDR2 FQDESV (reference sequence). CDR3 length equals 14 residues. The CDR3 DNA is TGTGCCAGCAGCTTAAGCGGCAGCACAGATACGCAGTATTTT. This encodes CASSLSGSTDTQYF. Combining the CDR3 with reference TRBV11-1 and TRBJ2-3 gives the whole variable domain EAEVAQSPRYKITEKSQAVAFWCDPISGHATLYWYRQILGQGPELLVQFQDESVVDDSQLPKDRFSAERLKGVDSTLKIQPAELGDSAMYLCASSLSGSTDTQYFGPGTRLTVL.

The chain recombines TRBV29-1 with TRBJ1-5; possible D gene TRBD1, 5 bases. CDR1 and CDR2 from the germline V gene are SQVTM and ANQGSEA. The CDR3 sequence is 13 residues long. Trimming pared 7 bases from V and 3 bases from J, leaving 13 bases between. CDR3 in amino acids: CSARGGPNQPQHF. In DNA form, the CDR3 reads TGCAGCGCTCGCGGGGGACCCAATCAGCCCCAGCATTTT.

This clone was seen once. The J gene is TRBJ2-5, the V gene TRBV24-1; tentative D call: TRBD1 (6 bases). This CDR3 is built from 12 residues. The V and J ends lost 7 bases and 3 bases respectively, with 8 bases between them. Germline-derived CDR1 and CDR2 are KGHDR and SFDVKD. CDR3 coding DNA: TGTGCCACCAGGGACAGAGAAGAGACCCAGTACTTC. This codes for CATRDREETQYF.

This clone occurred a few times. The genes are TRBV12-5 and TRBJ1-1; D is perhaps TRBD1 (6 bases). The CDR3 runs 13 residues. V lost 3 bases to trimming and J lost 4 bases, with 9 bases between them. Germline lookup yields CDR1 LGHNT and CDR2 FRNRAP. The CDR3 protein is CASGLWGRTEAFF. The CDR3, as DNA: TGTGCTAGTGGTTTATGGGGGCGCACTGAAGCTTTCTTT.

This clone was counted a few times. The J gene is TRBJ2-2, the V gene TRBV5-1, with D perhaps matching TRBD1 (6 bases). Germline V gene sequence: CDR1 SGHRS, CDR2 YFSETQ. The CDR3 is made up of 16 amino acids. The V and J ends lost 2 bases and 0 bases respectively, with 11 bases between them. This CDR3 is CASSFGTLANTGELFF. The CDR3 DNA is TGCGCCAGCAGCTTCGGGACACTTGCGAACACCGGGGAGCTGTTTTTT.

This chain uses TRBV19 with TRBJ1-2, with a possible D match to TRBD1 (6 bases). Germline lookup yields CDR1 LNHDA and CDR2 SQIVND (reference sequence). The CDR3 has 13 residues. V lost 3 bases and J 6 bases, leaving 11 bases between the germline ends. The CDR3 loop reads CASSIQGRDGYTF. Here the CDR3 DNA reads TGTGCCAGTAGTATTCAGGGGCGGGATGGCTACACCTTC.

The CDR3 sequence: CASSHGPGDTEAFF. The CDR3 DNA sequence: TGCGCCAGCAGCCATGGACCCGGGGACACTGAAGCTTTCTTT. V gene TRBV4-1 combines with J gene TRBJ1-1; no definite D call. The V end lost 3 bases, the J end lost 3 bases, and 11 bases lay between the germline ends. Looked up from germline, CDR1 is MGHRA and CDR2 is YSYEKL. The CDR3 sequence is 14 residues long.